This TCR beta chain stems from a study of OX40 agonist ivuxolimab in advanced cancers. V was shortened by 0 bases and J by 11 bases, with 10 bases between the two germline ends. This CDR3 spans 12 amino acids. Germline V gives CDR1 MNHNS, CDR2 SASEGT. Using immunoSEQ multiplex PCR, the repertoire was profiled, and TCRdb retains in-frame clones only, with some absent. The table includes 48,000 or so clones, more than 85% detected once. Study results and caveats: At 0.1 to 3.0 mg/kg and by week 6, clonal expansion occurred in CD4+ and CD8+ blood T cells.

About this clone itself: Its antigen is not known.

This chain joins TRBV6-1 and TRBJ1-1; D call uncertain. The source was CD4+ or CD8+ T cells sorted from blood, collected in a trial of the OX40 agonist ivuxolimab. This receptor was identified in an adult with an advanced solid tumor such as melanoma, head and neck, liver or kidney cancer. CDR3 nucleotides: TGTGCCAGCAGTGAAGCGCGTGGGGTTGCTTTCTTT. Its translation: CASSEARGVAFF.